The 25 T cell receptor beta chains in this list originate from one sample, sequenced in a study of blood T cell repertoires in COVID-19. Assay: immunoSEQ multiplex PCR; the TCRdb copy retains only in-frame clones and omits some. The sample consists of about 69,000 clones, around 86% of them appearing once. The sample consisted of peripheral blood. These receptors were taken from a man aged 30 to 39 with acute or convalescent COVID-19.

The chain employs TRBV7-2 and TRBJ2-5; 13 positions agree with TRBD2. Germline V gives CDR1 SGHTA, CDR2 FQGNSA. V lost 5 bases to trimming and J lost 4 bases; unmatched junction nucleotides: 7. CDR3 length: 16 amino acids. The CDR3 sequence is CASSRGTSGIGETQYF. CDR3 nucleotides: TGTGCCAGCAGCAGAGGGACTAGCGGGATTGGAGAGACCCAGTACTTC.

This chain joins TRBV11-2 and TRBJ1-6; D call uncertain. The CDR3 consists of 15 residues. The V gene's germline CDR1 is SGHAT and CDR2 FQNNGV. The V end lost 3 bases, the J end lost 3 bases, and 9 bases lay between the germline ends. The CDR3 DNA sequence: TGTGCCAGCAGCTTCAGAGGAATCTATAATTCACCCCTCCACTTT. It codes for CASSFRGIYNSPLHF.

V and J are TRBV7-9 and TRBJ2-5; no definite D call. Deletions cut 3 bases from V and 4 bases from J, with 6 bases between. In germline, CDR1 is SEHNR, CDR2 FQNEAQ (reference sequence). The CDR3 runs 12 residues. This chain's CDR3 is CASSFEVETQYF. The CDR3 nucleotides read TGTGCCAGCAGCTTTGAGGTAGAGACCCAGTACTTC.

This chain joins TRBV12-3 or TRBV12-4 and TRBJ1-1, with unresolved D. V lost 8 bases and J 0 bases, leaving 10 bases between the germline ends. The CDR3 length is 13 residues. The CDR3 loop is CASQGGMNTEAFF. CDR3 nucleotide sequence: TGTGCCAGCCAAGGCGGGATGAACACTGAAGCTTTCTTT.

This clone was recorded only once. CDR3 loop: CASSRDRGYTIYF. The CDR3 nucleotides read TGTGCCAGCAGCCGGGACAGGGGTTACACCATATATTTT. The gene calls are TRBV12-3 or TRBV12-4 and TRBJ1-3; 10 positions match TRBD1. The CDR3 spans 13 residues. V lost 6 bases and J lost 8; bases outside the gene matches: 4.

With respect to this clone: The sample holds other DNA sequences that translate to the same CDR3. This chain links TRBV18 with TRBJ2-2, with 9 nucleotides matching TRBD1. Trimming removed 3 bases from V and 1 base from J; junction bases left unmatched: 0. Germline V gene data show CDR1 as KGHSH and CDR2 as LQKENI. This CDR3 comprises 15 residues. DNA for the CDR3: TGTGCCAGCTCACCGGGACAGGGGAACACCGGGGAGCTGTTTTTT. Amino acid sequence: CASSPGQGNTGELFF.

The CDR3 region has the DNA TGTGCCAGCACCCCAGGTGGTAGCGGGGGGGCTTTTAGAACCGGGGAGCTGTTTTTT. Residues: CASTPGGSGGAFRTGELFF. This sequence joins TRBV3-1 (or the pseudogene TRBV3-2) and TRBJ2-2; TRBD2 agrees at 11 bases. J was trimmed by 5 bases and V by 7 bases; bases with no gene match: 18. Per germline, CDR1 LGHDT and CDR2 YNNKEL (reference sequence). The CDR3 is made up of 19 amino acids.

This rearrangement joins TRBV4-1 to TRBJ2-7; TRBD1 aligns across 10 bases. In germline, CDR1 is MGHRA, CDR2 YSYEKL. The CDR3 runs to 19 residues. Trimming at V came to 2 bases and at J to 4 bases, leaving 17 bases not matched to a gene. The CDR3 DNA is TGCGCCAGCAGCCAAATCCACGGGACAGGGGACGGGGAGGTGTACGAGCAGTACTTC. Encoded protein: CASSQIHGTGDGEVYEQYF.

The V and J genes are TRBV18 and TRBJ1-4, with TRBD1 as a possible D gene (5 bases). Germline V gene lookup returns CDR1 KGHSH and CDR2 LQKENI. The CDR3 covers 16 residues. The V gene lost 4 bases and the J gene lost 4 bases, with 16 bases spanning the gap. The CDR3 loop is CASSLQGIGGNEKLFF. CDR3 in DNA: TGTGCCAGCTCACTTCAGGGAATCGGGGGTAATGAAAAACTGTTTTTT. Looking up the rest from reference TRBV18 and TRBJ1-4 gives the full variable domain: NAGVMQNPRHLVRRRGQEARLRCSPMKGHSHVYWYRQLPEEGLKFMVYLQKENIIDESGMPKERFSAEFPKEGPSILRIQQVVRGDSAAYFCASSLQGIGGNEKLFFGSGTQLSVL.

This clone was found a few times. This sequence joins TRBV29-1 and TRBJ1-1; D is perhaps TRBD1 (6 bases). The CDR3 loop spans 13 amino acids. From germline, CDR1 is SQVTM and CDR2 ANQGSEA. Trimming shortened V by 7 bases and J by 0 bases, and 12 bases separated the two germline ends. The CDR3 loop reads CSATGHLNTEAFF. Here the CDR3 DNA reads TGCAGCGCCACGGGACATTTGAACACTGAAGCTTTCTTT.

The rearrangement uses TRBV23-1 and TRBJ1-5, with D possibly TRBD1 on 6 matching bases. TRBV23-1 is placed among ORFs of uncertain function. The V and J ends lost 7 bases and 3 bases respectively, with 19 bases between them. The CDR3 is 16 residues long. The CDR3 reads CASILNSGQLNQPQHF. The DNA for the CDR3 is TGCGCCAGCATTCTGAATTCGGGACAACTCAATCAGCCCCAGCATTTT.

This clone has only one observation. This CDR3 is CASSPPSGGKYNEQFF. The CDR3 region has the DNA TGTGCCAGCTCACCACCTAGCGGGGGGAAATACAATGAGCAGTTCTTC. The chain carries TRBV18 and TRBJ2-1; 10 positions match TRBD2. Germline CDR1 and CDR2: KGHSH and LQKENI. This CDR3 has 16 residues. Trimming cost V 0 bases and J 4 bases; bases outside gene matches: 3.

This clone has just one count. J is TRBJ2-2 and V is TRBV5-1; 7 nucleotides agree with TRBD1. CDR1 and CDR2 from the germline V gene are SGHRS and YFSETQ. Trimming cost V 3 bases and J 1 base; bases outside gene matches: 3. This CDR3 is built from 15 residues. CDR3 DNA: TGCGCCAGCAGCTCCCGGACAGGGAACACCGGGGAGCTGTTTTTT. This gives the protein CASSSRTGNTGELFF. The whole variable domain, filled in from reference TRBV5-1 and TRBJ2-2, reads KAGVTQTPRYLIKTRGQQVTLSCSPISGHRSVSWYQQTPGQGLQFLFEYFSETQRNKGNFPGRFSGRQFSNSRSEMNVSTLELGDSALYLCASSSRTGNTGELFFGEGSRLTVL.

The chain carries TRBV5-1 and TRBJ2-2; 14 nucleotides line up with TRBD2. Looked up from germline, CDR1 is SGHRS and CDR2 is YFSETQ. This CDR3 has 17 amino acids. Germline trimming cut 4 bases from V and 7 bases from J; bases unmatched to any gene: 9. As DNA, the CDR3 is TGCGCCAGCAGCACGAGGGGACTAGCGGGAGTTGGCGGGGAGCTGTTTTTT. It encodes CASSTRGLAGVGGELFF.

The chain joins TRBV27 to TRBJ1-6, with 7 positions matching TRBD1. Germline CDR1 reads MNHEY; CDR2 reads SMNVEV (reference sequence). J gave up 6 bases and V 6 bases, and 14 bases lay outside the gene matches. CDR3 size: 17 residues. The CDR3 sequence: CASRHRQGRELNSPLHF. In DNA form, the CDR3 reads TGTGCCAGCAGGCATAGACAGGGACGGGAACTTAATTCACCCCTCCACTTT.

This clone was picked up a small number of times. This rearrangement joins TRBV18 to TRBJ1-2; TRBD1 is a possible D gene (6 bases). This CDR3 is built from 14 residues. Germline CDR1 is KGHSH and CDR2 is LQKENI. Trimming took off 3 bases at V and 3 bases at J, with 11 bases between the two ends. The CDR3 DNA is TGTGCCAGCTCACCGGGGGGGCCCGACTATGGCTACACCTTC. It yields the protein CASSPGGPDYGYTF.

This clone was counted a single time. The same CDR3 is also encoded by other DNA sequences in this sample. The chain carries TRBV5-1 and TRBJ2-7, with TRBD1 matching 7 bases. The CDR3 extends over 14 amino acids. Germline values: CDR1 SGHRS, CDR2 YFSETQ. The junction had 4 bases not matched to a gene; V was cut back by 4 bases and J by 0 bases. CDR3 sequence reads: CASSVRDSSYEQYF. For the CDR3, the DNA is TGCGCCAGCAGCGTAAGGGACAGCTCCTACGAGCAGTACTTC.

This sequence joins TRBV12-3 or TRBV12-4 and TRBJ2-7; D might be TRBD1 (6 bases). There are 13 residues in the CDR3. The germline V and J ends were trimmed by 8 bases and 3 bases, with 14 bases remaining between them. The CDR3 coding sequence is TGTGCCAGCCAACAGGGTTACGGCTACGAGCAGTACTTC. Translation: CASQQGYGYEQYF.

V usage is TRBV4-3 and J usage is TRBJ2-2; no clear D gene. Germline CDR1 and CDR2: LGHNA and YSLEER. V lost 0 bases, J lost 5 bases, and 7 bases lay in between. This CDR3 region has 14 residues. CDR3 DNA: TGCGCCAGCAGCCAAGATTGGAGAACCGGGGAGCTGTTTTTT. Protein: CASSQDWRTGELFF.

The chain is built from TRBV9 and TRBJ1-4; no clear D. This CDR3 is 13 amino acids long. V shed 0 bases and J shed 4 bases, with 4 bases lying between them. Germline lookup yields CDR1 SGDLS and CDR2 YYNGEE. The CDR3 sequence: CASSVAINEKLFF. The CDR3 nucleotides read TGTGCCAGCAGCGTAGCTATTAATGAAAAACTGTTTTTT.

This chain connects TRBV6-5 to TRBJ1-2; D uncertain. V gave up 8 bases and J gave up 8 bases, with 15 bases separating them. The germline V gene encodes CDR1 MNHEY and CDR2 SVGAGI. The CDR3 is made up of 12 amino acids. CDR3 DNA: TGTGCCAGCGGACGGACTCAACTAGGCTACACCTTC. As protein: CASGRTQLGYTF.

This chain uses TRBV7-3 with TRBJ2-1; TRBD2 might be the D (6 bases). Looked up from germline, CDR1 is SGHTA and CDR2 is FQGTGA. Trimming removed 3 bases from V and 7 bases from J, with 13 bases in between. The CDR3 is 14 amino acids. Written as DNA, the CDR3 is TGTGCCAGCAGCTTGGGAGGTATGGGGAATGAGCAGTTCTTC. Protein sequence: CASSLGGMGNEQFF.

The V call is TRBV9, the J call TRBJ2-3, with no clear D. The germline gives CDR1 SGDLS, CDR2 YYNGEE. Trimming stripped 3 bases from V and 0 bases from J, with 11 bases between. The CDR3 contains 15 residues. The CDR3 reads CASSAPRYSTDTQYF. In DNA, the CDR3 is TGTGCCAGCAGCGCCCCGAGGTATAGCACAGATACGCAGTATTTT. The variable domain in full, completed from reference TRBV9 and TRBJ2-3, reads DSGVTQTPKHLITATGQRVTLRCSPRSGDLSVYWYQQSLDQGLQFLIQYYNGEERAKGNILERFSAQQFPDLHSELNLSSLELGDSALYFCASSAPRYSTDTQYFGPGTRLTVL.

On this clone: A junction end diverges from the germline sequence, so it may reflect a read error. The chain is built from TRBV5-4 and TRBJ1-1; TRBD1 matches 8 bases. The germline CDR1 and CDR2 sequences are SGHNT and YYREEE (reference sequence). The CDR3 sequence is 15 residues long. The DNA for the CDR3 is TGTACCAGCAGCCCGAAGCAGGGGGCCATTACTGAAGCTTTCTTT. Encoded protein: CTSSPKQGAITEAFF.

In DNA form, the CDR3 reads TGCGCCAGCAGCCAAGATCAATTGGGAGCGGCTGGGGCCAACGTCCTGACTTTC. It codes for CASSQDQLGAAGANVLTF. The V and J genes are TRBV4-1 and TRBJ2-6; the D gene is possibly TRBD2 (5 bases). Germline CDR1 and CDR2: MGHRA and YSYEKL. The CDR3 has 18 residues. V was clipped by 0 bases and J by 2 bases, with 14 bases between them.